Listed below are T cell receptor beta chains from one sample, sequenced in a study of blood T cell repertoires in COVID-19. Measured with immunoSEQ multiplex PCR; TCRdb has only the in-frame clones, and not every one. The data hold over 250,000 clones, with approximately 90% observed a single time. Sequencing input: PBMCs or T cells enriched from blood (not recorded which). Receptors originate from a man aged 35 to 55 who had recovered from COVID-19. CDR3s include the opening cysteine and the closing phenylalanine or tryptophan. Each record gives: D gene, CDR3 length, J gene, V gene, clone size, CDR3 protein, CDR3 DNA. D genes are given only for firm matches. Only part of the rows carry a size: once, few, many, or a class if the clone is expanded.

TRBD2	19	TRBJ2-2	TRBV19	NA	CASSIEGPIAGVITGELFF	TGTGCCAGTAGTATAGAAGGTCCGATAGCGGGAGTTATCACCGGGGAGCTGTTTTTT
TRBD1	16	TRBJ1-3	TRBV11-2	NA	CASSIGQGATGNTIYF	TGTGCCAGCAGCATAGGACAGGGCGCAACTGGAAACACCATATATTTT
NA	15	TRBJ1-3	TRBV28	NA	CASSRPTVSGNTIYF	TGTGCCAGCAGCCGCCCGACAGTCTCTGGAAACACCATATATTTT
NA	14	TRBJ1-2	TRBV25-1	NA	CASRDGVEGDGYTF	TGTGCCAGCAGGGACGGGGTGGAGGGCGATGGCTACACCTTC
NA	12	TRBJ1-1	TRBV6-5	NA	CASASSRREAFF	TGTGCCAGCGCATCAAGTAGGAGGGAAGCTTTCTTT
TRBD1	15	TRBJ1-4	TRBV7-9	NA	CASSAWTGLNEELFF	TGTGCCAGCAGCGCGTGGACAGGACTGAATGAGGAACTGTTTTTT
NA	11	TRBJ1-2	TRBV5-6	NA	CASSSRGGRTF	TGTGCCAGCAGCTCCCGGGGAGGACGCACCTTC
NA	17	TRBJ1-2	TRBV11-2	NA	CASSTVLGVELDRGYTF	TGTGCCAGCAGCACTGTGTTGGGAGTAGAGCTAGATCGTGGCTACACCTTC
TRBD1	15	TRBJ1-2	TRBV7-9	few	CASSKGTGRNYGYTF	TGTGCCAGCAGCAAGGGGACAGGGAGAAACTATGGCTACACCTTC
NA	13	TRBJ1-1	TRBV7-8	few	CASSRLSTDLTFF	TGTGCCAGCAGCCGCCTTTCGACAGACCTGACTTTCTTT
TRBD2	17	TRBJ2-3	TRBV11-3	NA	CASSSGLGGPFTDTQYF	TGTGCCAGCAGCTCCGGACTAGGTGGTCCTTTCACAGATACGCAGTATTTT
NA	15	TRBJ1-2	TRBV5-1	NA	CASNTQGSPGDGYTF	TGCGCCAGCAACACACAGGGTTCGCCTGGGGATGGCTACACCTTC
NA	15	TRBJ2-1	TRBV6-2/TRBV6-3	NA	CASSFVGSSYNEQFF	TGTGCCAGCAGTTTCGTTGGTAGCTCCTACAATGAGCAGTTCTTC
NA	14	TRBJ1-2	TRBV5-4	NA	CASSLVTATYGYTF	TGTGCCAGCAGCTTGGTGACAGCAACCTATGGCTACACCTTC
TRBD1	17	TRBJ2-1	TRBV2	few	CASSENRVGQGRHEQFF	TGTGCCAGCAGTGAAAATAGAGTTGGACAGGGGCGACATGAGCAGTTCTTC
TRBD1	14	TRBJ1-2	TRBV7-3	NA	CASSPRTGKNGYTF	TGTGCCAGCAGCCCCAGGACAGGCAAAAATGGCTACACCTTC
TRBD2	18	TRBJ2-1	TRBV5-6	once	CASSLRRSASGGYNEQFF	TGTGCCAGCAGCTTGAGGCGGTCGGCTAGCGGGGGGTACAATGAGCAGTTCTTC
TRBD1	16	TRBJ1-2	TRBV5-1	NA	CASSPEGQGGNYGYTF	TGCGCCAGCAGCCCGGAAGGGCAGGGGGGAAACTATGGCTACACCTTC
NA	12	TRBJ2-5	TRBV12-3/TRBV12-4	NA	CASSGQQETQYF	TGTGCCAGCAGTGGACAGCAAGAGACCCAGTACTTC
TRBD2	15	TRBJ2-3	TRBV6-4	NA	CARPTKGWGGDTQYF	TGTGCCAGACCTACAAAGGGCTGGGGGGGAGATACGCAGTATTTT
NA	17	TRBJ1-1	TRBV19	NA	CASSIDNRGGLTTEAFF	TGTGCCAGTAGTATAGACAATCGGGGGGGGCTGACCACTGAAGCTTTCTTT
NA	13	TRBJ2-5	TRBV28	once	CASSLGTPQTQYF	TGTGCCAGCAGTTTAGGGACACCACAGACCCAGTACTTC
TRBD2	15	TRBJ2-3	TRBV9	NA	CASSPHGGDTDTQYF	TGTGCCAGCAGCCCCCACGGGGGGGACACAGATACGCAGTATTTT
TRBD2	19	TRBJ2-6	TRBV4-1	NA	CASSQVALAGATGANVLTF	TGCGCCAGCAGCCAAGTTGCTCTAGCGGGAGCGACTGGGGCCAACGTCCTGACTTTC
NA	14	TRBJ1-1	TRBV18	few	CASSHNREGTEAFF	TGTGCCAGCTCACACAACAGGGAGGGGACTGAAGCTTTCTTT
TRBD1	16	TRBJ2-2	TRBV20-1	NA	CSASNRGQGNTGELFF	TGCAGTGCTAGTAACAGGGGGCAAGGTAACACCGGGGAGCTGTTTTTT
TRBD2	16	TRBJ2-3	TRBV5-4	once	CASSSFSGGGTDTQYF	TGTGCCAGCAGCTCCTTTAGCGGGGGAGGCACAGATACGCAGTATTTT
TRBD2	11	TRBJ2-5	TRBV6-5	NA	CASSWEGTQYF	TGTGCCAGCAGCTGGGAGGGGACCCAGTACTTC
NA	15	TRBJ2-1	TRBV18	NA	CASSPLSGGLDEQFF	TGTGCCAGCTCACCACTCTCAGGGGGGTTGGATGAGCAGTTCTTC
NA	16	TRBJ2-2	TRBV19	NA	CASSILTGRNTGELFF	TGTGCCAGTAGTATATTAACAGGAAGGAACACCGGGGAGCTGTTTTTT
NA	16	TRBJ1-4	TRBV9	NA	CASSTRPTGRNEKLFF	TGTGCCAGCAGCACCAGACCCACAGGGCGCAATGAAAAACTGTTTTTT
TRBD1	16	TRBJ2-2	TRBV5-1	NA	CASSSRTGRSTGELFF	TGCGCCAGCAGCTCAAGGACAGGGCGAAGCACCGGGGAGCTGTTTTTT
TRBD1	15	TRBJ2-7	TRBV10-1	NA	CASSARQGSFYEQYF	TGCGCCAGCAGCGCCAGACAGGGGTCTTTCTACGAGCAGTACTTC
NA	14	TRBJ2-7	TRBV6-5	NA	CASSRERTSYEQYF	TGTGCCAGCAGCCGGGAGCGGACCTCCTACGAGCAGTACTTC
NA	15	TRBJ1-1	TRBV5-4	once	CASSVTGPWDTEAFF	TGTGCCAGCAGCGTAACAGGCCCCTGGGACACTGAAGCTTTCTTT
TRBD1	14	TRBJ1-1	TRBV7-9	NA	CASSLVTGESEAFF	TGTGCCAGCAGCTTAGTAACAGGGGAGTCTGAAGCTTTCTTT
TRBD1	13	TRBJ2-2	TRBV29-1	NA	CSTRQGNTGELFF	TGCAGCACGCGACAGGGGAACACCGGGGAGCTGTTTTTT
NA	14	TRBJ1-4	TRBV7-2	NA	CASSLTGPGEKLFF	TGTGCCAGCAGCTTGACCGGGCCGGGGGAAAAACTGTTTTTT